Listed here is a single T cell receptor (beta chain). The assay was immunoSEQ multiplex PCR, and TCRdb's table has in-frame clones only and misses some. The data hold approximately 480,000 clones, with about nine tenths observed a single time. The recovered donors of Cohort 3 showed two negative PCRs, clearance, or symptom resolution. This CDR3 spans 15 amino acids. Germline CDR1 and CDR2: SGHRS and YFSETQ. Trimming cost V 3 bases and J 2 bases, with 11 bases left between them. This record belongs to a study of blood T cell repertoires in COVID-19. The receptor comes from a woman aged 18-29 years who had recovered from COVID-19. Sequenced: PBMCs or T cells enriched from blood (not recorded which). The chain links TRBV5-1 to TRBJ1-4; maybe TRBD1 (5 bases). In nucleotides, the CDR3 is TGCGCCAGCAGCTGGGGGGGAAGGACTAATGAAAAACTGTTTTTT. This translates into CASSWGGRTNEKLFF. Supplemented by reference TRBV5-1 and TRBJ1-4, the full variable domain reads KAGVTQTPRYLIKTRGQQVTLSCSPISGHRSVSWYQQTPGQGLQFLFEYFSETQRNKGNFPGRFSGRQFSNSRSEMNVSTLELGDSALYLCASSWGGRTNEKLFFGSGTQLSVL.